The T cell receptor (beta chain) under discussion was sequenced for a study of regulatory T cells in long-lasting Graves disease. This clonotype was seen ten or more times. This CDR3 has 18 amino acids. V gave up 5 bases and J gave up 5 bases, with 25 bases separating them. Germline CDR1 is SEHNR and CDR2 is FQNEAQ (reference sequence). Time point reported: newly diagnosed GD, antithyroid drugs for less than 3 months. Extracted RNA from PBMCs served as the source of the TCR library. In this cohort, patients came from an endocrinology department located in Xi'an, China. About 9.2 milliliters of peripheral blood were taken and placed in EDTA tubes. CDR3-region Arm-PCR and iRepertoire HTBI primers produced the TCR beta libraries. TCRdb re-analysed the multiplex PCR reads in MiXCR, keeping a single row per CDR3 protein. Of more than 300,000 distinct CDR3 sequences listed, 12% are singletons. The same specimen was also included in a second study, on T cells in Graves' hyperthyroidism and ophthalmopathy. From that second work: The primer set for the first-round RT-PCR of the TCR CDR3 was HTBI.

This TCR derives from a young woman with Graves disease. Sequenced material: peripheral blood mononuclear cells (PBMCs), taken at new diagnosis, from a patient treated with antithyroid drugs. This chain joins TRBV7-9 and TRBJ2-1; D is ambiguous. The chain's CDR3 is CASSPRPLDASGNNEQFF. CDR3 coding DNA: TGTGCCAGCAGCCCCCGACCCCTCGACGCAAGTGGAAACAATGAGCAGTTCTTC.